What follows describes a single T cell receptor (beta chain). The junction does not match germline at one end; this may be a read error. This entry is derived from a study of blood T cell repertoires in COVID-19. In the authors' workflow: Estimation of nucleated cell counts was performed using reference gene primer amplification. The protocol was immunoSEQ multiplex PCR, while the TCRdb copy is restricted to in-frame clones and leaves out a portion. That table is the source of V, J and clone size, and D and trimming were worked out from the DNA. The top ten clones hold around 8.6% of a sample with about 30,000 clones, over 75% of them seen once. The CDR3 length is 17 residues. Germline V lookup: CDR1 SGDLS, CDR2 YYNGEE.

The TCR sequence derives from an elderly man with active COVID-19. Sequencing was carried out using peripheral blood. The chain employs TRBV9 and TRBJ2-2; 9 bases are shared with TRBD1. CDR3 amino acids: CANSVALGGTGPGELFF. CDR3 DNA sequence: TGTGCCAACAGCGTAGCCCTAGGAGGGACAGGGCCCGGGGAGCTGTTTTTT.